Here is one TCR beta chain with its context. This record belongs to a study of blood T cell repertoires in COVID-19. Study overall: Samples came from the United States, Italy and Spain, spanning acute and convalescent COVID-19. Sources were T cells, B-cell-depleted T cells, or PBMCs; the material itself was cDNA or gDNA.

Sequencing used immunoSEQ multiplex PCR; TCRdb keeps in-frame clones, though not all of them. The table has a few hundred thousand clones, roughly nine tenths seen once; the top ten hold under 4.5%. V lost 6 bases, J lost 0 bases, and 14 bases lay in between. Germline-derived CDR1 and CDR2 are SEHNR and FQNEAQ (reference sequence). The CDR3 is made up of 15 amino acids. The receptor's source is a man between 60 and 75 years old who had recovered from COVID-19. Sequencing input: peripheral blood. The chain uses TRBV7-9 and TRBJ1-1; D perhaps matches TRBD1 (6 bases). CDR3 nucleotide sequence: TGTGCCAGCAGGCCGTACAGGGACATGAACACTGAAGCTTTCTTT. Protein sequence: CASRPYRDMNTEAFF.